This TCR beta chain was obtained from a study of beta chain features in type 1 diabetes. The V gene end was trimmed by 2 bases and the J gene end by 5 bases; junction bases not matched to a gene: 5. Germline V CDR1 and CDR2: MGHRA, YSYEKL. The CDR3 runs to 15 residues. The authors reverse transcribed all of the isolated RNA, so sequencing captured expressed TCRB transcripts. Clones were read by immunoSEQ multiplex PCR, and TCRdb kept only the in-frame ones, dropping some. Here the sample spans 350,000 to 400,000 clones, roughly an eighth being singletons. Overall study findings and caveats: All four CD4+ subsets of Type 1 diabetes patients contained TCRB CDR3s that were moderately but significantly shorter.

With respect to this clone: What it binds is not known.

Sequencing was done on a sample of naive CD4+ T cells from blood. The rearrangement joins TRBV4-1 to TRBJ1-1; 10 bases map to TRBD1. This sequence originates from a woman between 18 and 30 years old with type 1 diabetes. The CDR3 region has the DNA TGCGCCAGCAGCCAACCTCGGGACAGGGGAACTGAAGCTTTCTTT. This encodes CASSQPRDRGTEAFF.